The 20 T cell receptor beta chains below were found in one sample sequenced in a study of T-cell memory formation after mild COVID-19 (dated by TCRdb to the early 2020s). Library preparation used 5' RACE. The run used an Illumina NovaSeq 6000. The raw public reads went through TCRdb reprocessing: fastp at Q25, MiXCR clone calling, in-frame beta chains kept. Entries that share a CDR3 protein sequence are merged under the most common genes and DNA. For this sample the table gives around 130,000 distinct CDR3 sequences, of which 5% to 6.5% were detected only once. 2% to 2.5% of the sample rests with the top ten. Sequencing was carried out using PBMCs or a T cell subset sorted from them (not recorded which). All receptors derive from an adult woman who had mild COVID-19 (a few samples of this study predate the infection). The sample titles of this study are shuffled in the database, so cell type and time point are left out; the donor was told from shared clones.

This clonotype was recorded a few times. V gene TRBV4-2 combines with J gene TRBJ2-7, with 11 bases identical to TRBD2. This CDR3 spans 17 amino acids. The germline gives CDR1 LGHNA, CDR2 YNFKEQ. J was trimmed by 6 bases and V by 1 base; bases with no gene match: 11. The CDR3 protein is CASSQGGGLAGHSEQYF. CDR3 bases: TGTGCCAGCAGCCAAGGGGGAGGACTAGCGGGTCACTCCGAGCAGTACTTC.

There are many counts of this clonotype. The chain is built from TRBV5-1 and TRBJ2-7; TRBD1 matches 7 bases. From germline, CDR1 is SGHRS and CDR2 YFSETQ. Unmatched junction bases numbered 2, after V lost 0 bases and J lost 5 bases. The CDR3 is 13 residues long. This CDR3 reads CASSLDRGDEQYF. The CDR3, as DNA: TGCGCCAGCAGCTTGGACAGGGGAGACGAGCAGTACTTC.

The chain employs TRBV30 and TRBJ1-6; 8 positions agree with TRBD1. The V gene end was trimmed by 0 bases and the J gene end by 5 bases; junction bases not matched to a gene: 3. Germline V lookup: CDR1 GTSNPN, CDR2 SVGIG (reference sequence). The CDR3 covers 15 residues. The CDR3 sequence: CAWSVLTGDNSPLHF. For the CDR3, the DNA is TGTGCCTGGAGTGTATTGACAGGGGATAATTCACCCCTCCACTTT.

This chain links TRBV6-1 with TRBJ2-2; the D is unclear. The germline gives CDR1 MNHNS, CDR2 SASEGT. This CDR3 region has 14 residues. V dropped 4 bases and J dropped 1 base, with 7 bases sitting between them. The CDR3 spells CASSAYKNTGELFF. The DNA for the CDR3 is TGTGCCAGCAGTGCCTACAAGAACACCGGGGAGCTGTTTTTT.

This clonotype was seen many times. The chain employs TRBV5-1 and TRBJ1-1, with a weak D call TRBD1 (5 bases). Germline values: CDR1 SGHRS, CDR2 YFSETQ. V was cut by 1 base and J by 3 bases, with 13 bases left in between. The CDR3 is 15 amino acids. The CDR3 nucleotides read TGCGCCAGCAGCTTGTTTGGTGGGGGGGACACTGAAGCTTTCTTT. Translating it yields CASSLFGGGDTEAFF. Using reference TRBV5-1 and TRBJ1-1 for the parts outside the CDR3, the full variable domain is KAGVTQTPRYLIKTRGQQVTLSCSPISGHRSVSWYQQTPGQGLQFLFEYFSETQRNKGNFPGRFSGRQFSNSRSEMNVSTLELGDSALYLCASSLFGGGDTEAFFGQGTRLTVV.

This clonotype was detected ten times or more. V gene TRBV12-3 or TRBV12-4 combines with J gene TRBJ2-2; D remains unclear. CDR3 length equals 13 residues. V was shortened by 5 bases and J by 7 bases, with 11 bases between the two germline ends. The CDR3 DNA reads TGTGCCAGCAGTACCAACAATGGCGGGGAGCTGTTTTTT. Translation gives CASSTNNGGELFF.

This clonotype occurred many times. The J gene is TRBJ2-2, the V gene TRBV5-1; D is unresolved. Germline V gene data show CDR1 as SGHRS and CDR2 as YFSETQ. This CDR3 contains 12 residues. The V gene lost 2 bases and the J gene lost 5 bases, with 4 bases spanning the gap. The CDR3 region has the DNA TGCGCCAGCAGCTTAACGACCGGGGAGCTGTTTTTT. Translated: CASSLTTGELFF.

The chain joins TRBV27 to TRBJ2-1; TRBD2 agrees at 15 bases. The CDR3 totals 16 residues. Per germline, CDR1 MNHEY and CDR2 SMNVEV (reference sequence). J lost 7 bases, V lost 7 bases, and 8 bases had no gene match. The CDR3 loop reads CASTPQGTSGRNEQFF. CDR3 coding DNA: TGTGCCAGCACCCCACAGGGGACTAGCGGGAGGAATGAGCAGTTCTTC.

Only a few counts were recorded for this clonotype. This rearrangement joins TRBV12-3 or TRBV12-4 to TRBJ2-3; TRBD2 agrees at 8 bases. Losses at the gene ends were 6 bases for V and 4 bases for J; bases not matched to a gene: 9. The CDR3 runs to 15 residues. The CDR3 nucleotides read TGTGCCAGCAGGGCTAGCGGGCGCCGCCCAGATACGCAGTATTTT. This gives the protein CASRASGRRPDTQYF.

The V call is TRBV3-1, the J call TRBJ1-2; 10 positions match TRBD1. V was pared by 2 bases and J by 6 bases, with 6 bases of the junction left unmatched. The CDR3 extends over 15 amino acids. Germline V lookup: CDR1 LGHDT, CDR2 YNNKEL (reference sequence). For the CDR3, the DNA is TGTGCCAGCAGCCAAACATGGACAGGGGGAAATGGCTACACCTTC. This encodes CASSQTWTGGNGYTF.

This clonotype was detected many times. This sequence joins TRBV24-1 and TRBJ2-3; no clear D gene. The V and J ends lost 6 bases and 3 bases respectively, with 3 bases between them. The CDR3 is 11 residues long. From germline, CDR1 is KGHDR and CDR2 SFDVKD. In DNA, the CDR3 is TGTGCCACCAGTCGAACAGATACGCAGTATTTT. Encoded protein: CATSRTDTQYF.

This clonotype was detected ten times or more. The V and J genes are TRBV5-1 and TRBJ2-1; D is uncertain. The CDR3 totals 12 residues. Trimming stripped 1 base from V and 5 bases from J, with 4 bases between. The V gene's germline CDR1 is SGHRS and CDR2 YFSETQ. Here the CDR3 reads CASSLTDNEQFF. CDR3 nucleotide sequence: TGCGCCAGCAGCTTGACAGACAATGAGCAGTTCTTC.

This clonotype was observed at least ten times. The rearrangement uses TRBV9 and TRBJ2-2, with D perhaps matching TRBD1 (6 bases). Trimming removed 0 bases at V and 1 base at J, with 10 bases between. Germline V gene sequence: CDR1 SGDLS, CDR2 YYNGEE. CDR3 size: 16 residues. CDR3 sequence reads: CASSVAPDRNTGELFF. DNA for the CDR3: TGTGCCAGCAGCGTAGCCCCGGACAGGAACACCGGGGAGCTGTTTTTT.

This clonotype was picked up a small number of times. The rearrangement uses TRBV5-1 and TRBJ1-2; TRBD1 might be the D (6 bases). The CDR3 runs 16 residues. Trimming cost V 3 bases and J 8 bases, with 23 bases left between them. Per the germline V gene, CDR1 is SGHRS and CDR2 is YFSETQ. CDR3 in DNA: TGCGCCAGCAGCTCCAGGGGACCCACCACGGTTTGGGGCTACACCTTC. This gives the protein CASSSRGPTTVWGYTF.

The chain links TRBV7-9 to TRBJ1-1; possible D gene TRBD1, 5 bases. The CDR3 is 14 amino acids. Germline assignment: CDR1 SEHNR and CDR2 FQNEAQ (reference sequence). The germline V and J ends were trimmed by 2 bases and 4 bases, with 11 bases remaining between them. The CDR3 DNA is TGTGCCAGCAGCTTAATACGGGGGGGCACTGAAGCTTTCTTT. Its translation: CASSLIRGGTEAFF.

This clonotype was found a few times. The chain joins TRBV12-3 or TRBV12-4 to TRBJ2-3, with D maybe TRBD2 (7 bases). The CDR3 extends over 15 amino acids. V was pared by 2 bases and J by 7 bases, with 16 bases between. DNA for the CDR3: TGTGCCAGCAGTTTATTGTCGGGGGGCAGGAATACGCAGTATTTT. Protein sequence: CASSLLSGGRNTQYF.

This clonotype was detected a few times. The chain joins TRBV29-1 to TRBJ2-5, with D maybe TRBD1 (6 bases). Germline assignment: CDR1 SQVTM and CDR2 ANQGSEA. With 5 bases removed from V and 2 bases from J, the gap between germline ends came to 9 bases. CDR3 length: 12 residues. The CDR3 DNA sequence: TGCAGCGTTTATAGGGGGCAAGAGACCCAGTACTTC. The encoded protein is CSVYRGQETQYF.

This clonotype was counted ten times or more. The gene calls are TRBV5-6 and TRBJ1-6; TRBD1 aligns across 7 bases. Germline values: CDR1 SGHDT, CDR2 YYEEEE. V was clipped by 3 bases and J by 9 bases; unmatched bases: 6. CDR3 size: 14 residues. The CDR3 loop reads CASSSLQGSSPLHF. The CDR3 region has the DNA TGTGCCAGCAGCTCACTACAGGGGAGTTCACCCCTCCACTTT.

In DNA, the CDR3 is TGCGCCAGCAGCCAAGCCCCAGCAGGGAGGTATTCACCCCTCCACTTT. This encodes CASSQAPAGRYSPLHF. The chain combines TRBV4-1 with TRBJ1-6; D is perhaps TRBD1 (5 bases). The CDR3 length is 16 residues. Germline lookup yields CDR1 MGHRA and CDR2 YSYEKL. V dropped 1 base and J dropped 8 bases, with 15 bases sitting between them.

This clonotype occurred many times. The CDR3 here is CASSLLAATSTDTQYF. The DNA of the CDR3 is TGCGCCAGCAGCTTACTAGCGGCAACTTCCACAGATACGCAGTATTTT. This chain links TRBV5-1 with TRBJ2-3; 8 nucleotides agree with TRBD2. The V segment lost 2 bases and the J segment 2 bases; nucleotides outside the gene matches: 7. The CDR3 spans 16 residues. The germline V gene encodes CDR1 SGHRS and CDR2 YFSETQ.